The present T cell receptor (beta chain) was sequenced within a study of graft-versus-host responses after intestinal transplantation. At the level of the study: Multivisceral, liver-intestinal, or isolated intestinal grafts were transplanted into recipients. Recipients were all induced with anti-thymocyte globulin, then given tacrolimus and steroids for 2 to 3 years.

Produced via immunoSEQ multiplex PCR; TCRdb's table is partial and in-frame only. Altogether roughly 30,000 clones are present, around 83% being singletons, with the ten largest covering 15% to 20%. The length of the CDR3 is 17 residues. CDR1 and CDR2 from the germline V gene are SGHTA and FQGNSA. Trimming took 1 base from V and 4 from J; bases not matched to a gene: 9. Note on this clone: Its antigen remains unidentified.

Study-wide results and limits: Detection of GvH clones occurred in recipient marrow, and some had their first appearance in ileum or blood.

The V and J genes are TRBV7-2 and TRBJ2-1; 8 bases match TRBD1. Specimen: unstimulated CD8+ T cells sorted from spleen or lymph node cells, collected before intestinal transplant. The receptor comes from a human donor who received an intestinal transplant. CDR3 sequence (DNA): TGTGCCAGCAGCTTAGACTTTCTCCGGACAGGGTACAATGAGCAGTTCTTC. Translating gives CASSLDFLRTGYNEQFF.